This T cell receptor beta chain was documented in a study of shared clonotypes between healthy human individuals. The germline V gene has CDR1 SGHTA and CDR2 FQGNSA. The CDR3 has 16 amino acids. V lost 5 bases, J lost 3 bases, and 20 bases lay in between. This clone was detected only a few times. Here immunoSEQ multiplex PCR was the method, and the copy in TCRdb shows in-frame clones only, minus some. The sample includes about 1 million clones, more than 60% of them seen just once. The sequence derives from a man younger than 35 in good health. The source material was memory CD4+ T cells sorted from blood. As for subset: CD45RA-negative fraction. J is TRBJ2-7 and V is TRBV7-2; D may be TRBD1 or TRBD2 (5 bases each). CDR3 sequence (DNA): TGTGCCAGCAGCCCCACTGCCGGGACGGGTCTCTACGAGCAGTACTTC. Protein: CASSPTAGTGLYEQYF.